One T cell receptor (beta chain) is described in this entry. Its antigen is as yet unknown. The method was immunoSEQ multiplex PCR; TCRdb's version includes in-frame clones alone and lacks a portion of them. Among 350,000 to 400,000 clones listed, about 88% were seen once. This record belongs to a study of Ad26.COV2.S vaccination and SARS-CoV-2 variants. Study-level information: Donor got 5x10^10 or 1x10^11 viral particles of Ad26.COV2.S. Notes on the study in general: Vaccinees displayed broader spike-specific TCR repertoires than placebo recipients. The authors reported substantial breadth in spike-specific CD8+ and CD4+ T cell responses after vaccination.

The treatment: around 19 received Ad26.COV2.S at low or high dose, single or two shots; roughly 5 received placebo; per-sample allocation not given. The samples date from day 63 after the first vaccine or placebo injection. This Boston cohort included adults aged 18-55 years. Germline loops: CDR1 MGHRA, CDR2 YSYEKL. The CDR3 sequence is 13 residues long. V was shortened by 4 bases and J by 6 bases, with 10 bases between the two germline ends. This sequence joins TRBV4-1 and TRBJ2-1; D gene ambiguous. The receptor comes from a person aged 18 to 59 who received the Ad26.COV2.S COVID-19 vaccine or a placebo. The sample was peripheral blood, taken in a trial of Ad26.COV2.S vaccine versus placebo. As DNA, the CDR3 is TGCGCCAGCAGCCTAACCCCTAGCAATGAGCAGTTCTTC. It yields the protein CASSLTPSNEQFF.